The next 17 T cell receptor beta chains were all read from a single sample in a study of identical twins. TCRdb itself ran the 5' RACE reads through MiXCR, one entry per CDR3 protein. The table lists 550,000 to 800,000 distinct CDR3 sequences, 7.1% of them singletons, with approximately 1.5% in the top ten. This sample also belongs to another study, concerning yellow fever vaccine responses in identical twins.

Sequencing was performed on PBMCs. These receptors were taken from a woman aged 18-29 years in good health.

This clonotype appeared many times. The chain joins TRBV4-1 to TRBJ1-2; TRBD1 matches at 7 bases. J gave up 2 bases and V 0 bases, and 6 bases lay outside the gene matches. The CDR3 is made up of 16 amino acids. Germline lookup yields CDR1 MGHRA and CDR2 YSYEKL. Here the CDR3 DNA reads TGCGCCAGCAGCCAAGATCAGACGACAGGGAACTATGGCTACACCTTC. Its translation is CASSQDQTTGNYGYTF.

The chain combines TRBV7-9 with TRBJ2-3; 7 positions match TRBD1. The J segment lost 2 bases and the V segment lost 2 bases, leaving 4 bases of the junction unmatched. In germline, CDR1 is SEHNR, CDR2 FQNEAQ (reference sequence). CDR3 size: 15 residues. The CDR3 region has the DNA TGTGCCAGCAGCTTACGGGGACAGTTCACAGATACGCAGTATTTT. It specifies CASSLRGQFTDTQYF.

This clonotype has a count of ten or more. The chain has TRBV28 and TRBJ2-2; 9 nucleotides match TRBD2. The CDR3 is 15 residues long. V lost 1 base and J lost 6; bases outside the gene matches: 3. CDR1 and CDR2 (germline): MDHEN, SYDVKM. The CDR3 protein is CASSLLGLAAGELFF. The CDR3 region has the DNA TGTGCCAGCAGTTTATTGGGACTAGCTGCCGGGGAGCTGTTTTTT.

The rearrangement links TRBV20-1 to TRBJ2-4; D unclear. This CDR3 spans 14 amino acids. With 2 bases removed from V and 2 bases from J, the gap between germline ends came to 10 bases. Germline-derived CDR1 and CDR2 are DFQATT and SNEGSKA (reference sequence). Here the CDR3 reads CSARMARTKNIQYF. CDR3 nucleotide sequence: TGCAGTGCTAGAATGGCGCGGACCAAAAACATTCAGTACTTC.

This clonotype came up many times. CDR3 sequence: CASSYSRSTDTQYF. The CDR3 coding sequence is TGTGCCAGCAGTTACTCTAGAAGCACAGATACGCAGTATTTT. The chain combines TRBV6-5 with TRBJ2-3; D remains ambiguous. The CDR3 length is 14 residues. V was cut by 0 bases and J by 0 bases, with 4 bases left in between. Germline V gives CDR1 MNHEY, CDR2 SVGAGI.

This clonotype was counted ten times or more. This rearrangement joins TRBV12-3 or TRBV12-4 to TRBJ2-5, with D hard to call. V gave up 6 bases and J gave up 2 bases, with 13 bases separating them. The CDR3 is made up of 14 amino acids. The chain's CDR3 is CASSPSVIQETQYF. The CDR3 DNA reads TGTGCCAGCAGCCCCAGCGTTATACAAGAGACCCAGTACTTC.

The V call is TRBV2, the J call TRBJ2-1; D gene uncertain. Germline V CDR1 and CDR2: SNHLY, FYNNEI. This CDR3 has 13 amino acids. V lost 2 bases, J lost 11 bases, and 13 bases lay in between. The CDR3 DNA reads TGTGCCAGCAGTGAATCGCGGTCCACCCAGCAGTTCTTC. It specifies CASSESRSTQQFF.

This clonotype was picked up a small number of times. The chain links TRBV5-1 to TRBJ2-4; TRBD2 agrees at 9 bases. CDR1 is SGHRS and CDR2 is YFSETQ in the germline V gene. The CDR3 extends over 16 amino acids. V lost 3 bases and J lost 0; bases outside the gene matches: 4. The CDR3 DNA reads TGCGCCAGCAGCTGGAGCGGGGGGCTAGCCAAAAACATTCAGTACTTC. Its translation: CASSWSGGLAKNIQYF.

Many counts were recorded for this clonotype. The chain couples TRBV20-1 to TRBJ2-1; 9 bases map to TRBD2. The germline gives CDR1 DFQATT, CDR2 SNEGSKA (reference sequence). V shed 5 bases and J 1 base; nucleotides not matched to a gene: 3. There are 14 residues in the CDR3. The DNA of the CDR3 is TGCAGTGCTTTGAGCGGGAGGTCCTACAATGAGCAGTTCTTC. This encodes CSALSGRSYNEQFF.

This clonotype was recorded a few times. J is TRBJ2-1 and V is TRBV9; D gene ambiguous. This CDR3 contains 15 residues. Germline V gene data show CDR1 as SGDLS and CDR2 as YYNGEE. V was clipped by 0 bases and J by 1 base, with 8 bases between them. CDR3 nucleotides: TGTGCCAGCAGCGTAGTTGGGGAATCCTACAATGAGCAGTTCTTC. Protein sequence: CASSVVGESYNEQFF.

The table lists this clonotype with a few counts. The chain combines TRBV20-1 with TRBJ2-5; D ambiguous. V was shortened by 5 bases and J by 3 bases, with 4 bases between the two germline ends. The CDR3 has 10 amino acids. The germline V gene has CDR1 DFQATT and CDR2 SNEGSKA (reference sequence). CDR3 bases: TGCAGTGCTGCCGAAGAGACCCAGTACTTC. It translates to CSAAEETQYF.

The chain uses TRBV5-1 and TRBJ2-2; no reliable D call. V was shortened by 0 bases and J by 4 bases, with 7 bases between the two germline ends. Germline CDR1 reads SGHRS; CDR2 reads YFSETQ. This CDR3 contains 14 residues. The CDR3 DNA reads TGCGCCAGCAGCTTGGGGAAGACCACCGGGGAGCTGTTTTTT. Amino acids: CASSLGKTTGELFF.

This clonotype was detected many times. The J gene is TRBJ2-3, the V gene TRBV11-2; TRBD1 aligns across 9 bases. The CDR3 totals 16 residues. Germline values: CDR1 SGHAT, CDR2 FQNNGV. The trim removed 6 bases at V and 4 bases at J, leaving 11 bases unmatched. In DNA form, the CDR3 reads TGTGCCAGCAGAATTGCCGGGACAGGGAGGGCAGATACGCAGTATTTT. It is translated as CASRIAGTGRADTQYF. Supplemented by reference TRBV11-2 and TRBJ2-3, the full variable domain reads EAGVAQSPRYKIIEKRQSVAFWCNPISGHATLYWYQQILGQGPKLLIQFQNNGVVDDSQLPKDRFSAERLKGVDSTLKIQPAKLEDSAVYLCASRIAGTGRADTQYFGPGTRLTVL.

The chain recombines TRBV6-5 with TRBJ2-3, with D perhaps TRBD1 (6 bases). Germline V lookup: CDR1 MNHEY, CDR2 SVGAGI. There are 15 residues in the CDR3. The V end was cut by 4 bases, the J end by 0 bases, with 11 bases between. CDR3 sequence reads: CASSFNRESTDTQYF. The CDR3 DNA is TGTGCCAGCAGTTTCAACAGGGAAAGCACAGATACGCAGTATTTT.

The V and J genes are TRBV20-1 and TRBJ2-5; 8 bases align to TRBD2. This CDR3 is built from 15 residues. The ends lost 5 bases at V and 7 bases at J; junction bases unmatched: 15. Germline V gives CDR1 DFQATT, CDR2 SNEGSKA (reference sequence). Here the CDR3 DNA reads TGCAGTGCTGAACCCCCTGGACTAGCTGCGGGGACCCAGTACTTC. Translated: CSAEPPGLAAGTQYF.

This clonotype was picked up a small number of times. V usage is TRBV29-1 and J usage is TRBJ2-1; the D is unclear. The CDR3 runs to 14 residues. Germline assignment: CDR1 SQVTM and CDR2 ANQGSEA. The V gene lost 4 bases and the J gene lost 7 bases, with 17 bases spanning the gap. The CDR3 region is CSVVLLDLTNEQFF. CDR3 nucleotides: TGCAGCGTTGTCCTCCTGGACCTGACAAATGAGCAGTTCTTC.

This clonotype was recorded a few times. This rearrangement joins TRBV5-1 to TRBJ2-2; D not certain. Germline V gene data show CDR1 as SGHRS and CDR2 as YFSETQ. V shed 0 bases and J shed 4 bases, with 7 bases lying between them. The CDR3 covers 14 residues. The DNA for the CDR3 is TGCGCCAGCAGCTTGGATCTGCGCACCGGGGAGCTGTTTTTT. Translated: CASSLDLRTGELFF. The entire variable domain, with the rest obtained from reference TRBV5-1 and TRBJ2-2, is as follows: KAGVTQTPRYLIKTRGQQVTLSCSPISGHRSVSWYQQTPGQGLQFLFEYFSETQRNKGNFPGRFSGRQFSNSRSEMNVSTLELGDSALYLCASSLDLRTGELFFGEGSRLTVL.